The present T cell receptor (beta chain) was sequenced within a study of blood T cell repertoires in COVID-19. Study at large: The origin of the acute and convalescent COVID-19 samples was the United States, Italy and Spain. PBMCs, B-cell-depleted T cells, or T cells provided the cDNA or gDNA that made up the material.

The protocol was immunoSEQ multiplex PCR, while the TCRdb copy is restricted to in-frame clones and leaves out a portion. The sample lists about 370,000 clones; about 89% were seen once. V lost 2 bases to trimming and J lost 11 bases, with 18 bases between them. This CDR3 spans 14 amino acids. Germline CDR1 LGHDT, CDR2 YNNKEL (reference sequence). This chain joins TRBV3-1 (or the pseudogene TRBV3-2) and TRBJ1-2; possibly TRBD1 for D (6 bases). This receptor was identified in a woman in her twenties or thirties with COVID-19, enrolled during active disease. Source material: peripheral blood. CDR3 nucleotides: TGTGCCAGCAGCCAAATCGACAGGACAGCTGGGTACACCTTC. It translates to CASSQIDRTAGYTF.